The 6 T cell receptor beta chains presented below share a single source sample, sequenced in a study of T cell responses to AZD1222 COVID-19 vaccine. Method: immunoSEQ multiplex PCR; TCRdb's copy keeps in-frame clones and lacks some. The table has around 100,000 clones, around 92% seen once. The source material was peripheral blood, sampled on day 0 of AZD1222 vaccination. The receptor source for this set is an adult in good health.

The V and J genes are TRBV27 and TRBJ1-5; tentative D call: TRBD1 (5 bases). Germline V gene lookup returns CDR1 MNHEY and CDR2 SMNVEV (reference sequence). With 5 bases removed from V and 2 bases from J, the gap between germline ends came to 13 bases. The CDR3 is 15 residues long. The CDR3 region has the DNA TGTGCCAGCAGTACCGGTGGGGCTGGCAATCAGCCCCAGCATTTT. Translating it yields CASSTGGAGNQPQHF.

V usage is TRBV7-9 and J usage is TRBJ2-1, with D possibly matching TRBD1 (6 bases). Germline values: CDR1 SEHNR, CDR2 FQNEAQ (reference sequence). With 5 bases removed from V and 2 bases from J, the gap between germline ends came to 13 bases. The CDR3 has 15 amino acids. This chain's CDR3 is CASSAAGEPYNEQFF. The CDR3 nucleotides read TGTGCCAGCAGCGCGGCAGGGGAGCCCTACAATGAGCAGTTCTTC.

This clone appeared once. The sample carries other DNA sequences with the same CDR3. V is TRBV6-5 and J is TRBJ2-5, with TRBD1 as a possible D gene (5 bases). Germline V gene data show CDR1 as MNHEY and CDR2 as SVGAGI. The length of the CDR3 is 14 residues. V shed 0 bases and J shed 5 bases, with 10 bases lying between them. The DNA of the CDR3 is TGTGCCAGCAGTTACTCGAAGGGGTGGGAGACCCAGTACTTC. It translates to CASSYSKGWETQYF.

V and J are TRBV30 and TRBJ2-5, with TRBD1 as a possible D gene (5 bases). This CDR3 region has 13 residues. V lost 2 bases and J 1 base, leaving 8 bases between the germline ends. Germline V lookup: CDR1 GTSNPN, CDR2 SVGIG (reference sequence). Written as DNA, the CDR3 is TGTGCCTGGAGTAGGGGCAGCCAAGAGACCCAGTACTTC. Translation: CAWSRGSQETQYF. The full variable domain, with the rest looked up from reference TRBV30 and TRBJ2-5, is SQTIHQWPATLVQPVGSPLSLECTVEGTSNPNLYWYRQAAGRGLQLLFYSVGIGQISSEVPQNLSASRPQDRQFILSSKKLLLSDSGFYLCAWSRGSQETQYFGPGTRLLVL.

The chain joins TRBV5-1 to TRBJ1-4; 8 bases map to TRBD1. This CDR3 comprises 15 residues. V shed 1 base and J 7 bases; nucleotides not matched to a gene: 6. Per the germline V gene, CDR1 is SGHRS and CDR2 is YFSETQ. The CDR3 region is CASSLSQGAGEKLFF. The CDR3, as DNA: TGCGCCAGCAGCTTGTCGCAGGGGGCTGGTGAAAAACTGTTTTTT.

The sample holds a few counts of this clone. This chain uses TRBV19 with TRBJ1-1; TRBD1 is a possible D gene (5 bases). Germline CDR1 reads LNHDA; CDR2 reads SQIVND (reference sequence). Trimming shortened V by 3 bases and J by 6 bases, and 11 bases separated the two germline ends. This CDR3 region has 13 residues. The CDR3 sequence is CASSIRAGPEAFF. The CDR3 nucleotides read TGTGCCAGTAGTATTAGGGCAGGGCCTGAAGCTTTCTTT.